This T cell receptor beta chain was captured by sequencing in a study of shared clonotypes between healthy human individuals. Background on the study: A donor's plate count was three for CD4 naive and three for CD4 memory; CD8 naive had two and CD8 memory one.

The CDR3 length is 16 residues. Germline CDR1 is SGHKS and CDR2 is YYEKEE (reference sequence). V shed 1 base and J 3 bases; nucleotides not matched to a gene: 7. Assay: immunoSEQ multiplex PCR; the TCRdb copy retains only in-frame clones and omits some. The table records millions of clones, about 95% of them present only once. Findings and limits, study-wide: Incompleteness in sorted-subset sequencing, despite large depth, was shown by rarefaction. Generation probabilities of non-shared clonotypes were lower (relative to those shared by all four donors). Generally, naive subsets (rather than memory subsets) showed larger estimated richness.

It was CD45RO-negative cells, positively selected for CCR7, that made up naive CD8 cells, with terminally differentiated effector memory CD45RA+ cells excluded. A note on this clone: Its cognate antigen is unknown.

This receptor was obtained from a man between 18 and 35 years old in good health. The gene calls are TRBV5-5 and TRBJ2-5; TRBD1 matches 9 bases. Material for sequencing was naive CD8+ T cells sorted from blood. In DNA form, the CDR3 reads TGTGCCAGCAGCTTGAATTCAGGACAGGGGAAAGAGACCCAGTACTTC. Translated, it gives CASSLNSGQGKETQYF.